The entry that follows covers one T cell receptor beta chain sequence. The antigen is not known. One end of the junction is discordant with germline, which a read error may explain. The data belong to a study of OX40 agonist ivuxolimab in advanced cancers. Overall study: Given to patients was ivuxolimab, an agonistic anti-OX40 (CD134) antibody. Three patients got partial responses; one had hepatocellular carcinoma and two had cutaneous melanoma. Whole-study results and caveats: The study found that CD8+ T cells averaged more expanded clones than CD4+.

Produced via immunoSEQ multiplex PCR; TCRdb's table is partial and in-frame only. Of around 13,000 clones in the sample, about 75% were seen once. The CDR3 sequence is 13 residues long. Germline-derived CDR1 and CDR2 are SGHTA and FQGTGA. This rearrangement joins TRBV7-3 to TRBJ2-1; maybe TRBD1 (6 bases). This clonotype was obtained from an adult with an advanced solid tumor such as melanoma, head and neck, liver or kidney cancer. Here the sequenced sample was CD4+ or CD8+ T cells sorted from blood, taken in a trial of the OX40 agonist ivuxolimab. The CDR3 here is CASSLTGTHEQFF. The CDR3 DNA reads TGTGCCAGCAGTTTAACAGGGACCCATGAGCAGTTCTTC.